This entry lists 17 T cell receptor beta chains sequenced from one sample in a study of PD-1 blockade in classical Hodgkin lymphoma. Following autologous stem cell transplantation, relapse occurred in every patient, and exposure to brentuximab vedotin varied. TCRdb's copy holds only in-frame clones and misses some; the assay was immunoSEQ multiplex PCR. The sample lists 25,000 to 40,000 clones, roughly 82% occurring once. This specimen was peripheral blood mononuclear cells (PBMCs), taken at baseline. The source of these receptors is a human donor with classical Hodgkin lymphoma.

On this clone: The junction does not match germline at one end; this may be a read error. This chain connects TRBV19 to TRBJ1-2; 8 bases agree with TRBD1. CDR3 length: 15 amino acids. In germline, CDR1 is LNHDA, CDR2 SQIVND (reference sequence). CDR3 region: CASSVSQGGGPRYAF. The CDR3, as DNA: TGTGCCAGTAGTGTATCACAGGGGGGCGGTCCCCGATACGCCTTC. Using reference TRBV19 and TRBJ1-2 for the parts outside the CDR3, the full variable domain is DGGITQSPKYLFRKEGQNVTLSCEQNLNHDAMYWYRQDPGQGLRLIYYSQIVNDFQKGDIAEGYSVSREKKESFPLTVTSAQKNPTAFYLCASSVSQGGGPRYAFGSGTRLTVV.

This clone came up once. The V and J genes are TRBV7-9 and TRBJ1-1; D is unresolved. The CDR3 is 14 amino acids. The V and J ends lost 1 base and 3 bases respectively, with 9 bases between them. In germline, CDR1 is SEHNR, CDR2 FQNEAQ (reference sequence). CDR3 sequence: CASSLGAMDTEAFF. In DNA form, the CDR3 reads TGTGCCAGCAGCTTAGGGGCCATGGACACTGAAGCTTTCTTT.

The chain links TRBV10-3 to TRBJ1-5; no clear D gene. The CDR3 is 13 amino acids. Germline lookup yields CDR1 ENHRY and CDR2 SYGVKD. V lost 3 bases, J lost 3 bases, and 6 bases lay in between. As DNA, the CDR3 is TGTGCCATCAGTGATCTGGACAATCAGCCCCAGCATTTT. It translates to CAISDLDNQPQHF.

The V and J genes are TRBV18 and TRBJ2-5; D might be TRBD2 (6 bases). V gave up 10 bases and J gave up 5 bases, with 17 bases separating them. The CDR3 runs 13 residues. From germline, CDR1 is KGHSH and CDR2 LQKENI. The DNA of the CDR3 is TGTGCCACTTCGGAGGGTTCGGAGGAGACCCAGTACTTC. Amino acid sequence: CATSEGSEETQYF. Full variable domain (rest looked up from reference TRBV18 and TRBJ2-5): NAGVMQNPRHLVRRRGQEARLRCSPMKGHSHVYWYRQLPEEGLKFMVYLQKENIIDESGMPKERFSAEFPKEGPSILRIQQVVRGDSAAYFCATSEGSEETQYFGPGTRLLVL.

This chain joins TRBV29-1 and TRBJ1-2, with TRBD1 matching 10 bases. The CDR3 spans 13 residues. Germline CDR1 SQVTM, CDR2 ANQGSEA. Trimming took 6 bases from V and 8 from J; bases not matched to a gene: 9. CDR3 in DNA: TGCAGCGTGAGCGGACAGGGGGTACAAGGCTACACCTTC. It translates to CSVSGQGVQGYTF.

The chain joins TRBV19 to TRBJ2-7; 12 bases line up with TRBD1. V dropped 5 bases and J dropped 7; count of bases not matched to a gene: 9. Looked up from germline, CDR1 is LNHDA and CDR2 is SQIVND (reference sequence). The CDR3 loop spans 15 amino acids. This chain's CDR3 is CASSSWGQGAREQYF. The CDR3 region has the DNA TGTGCCAGTAGTTCCTGGGGACAGGGGGCGAGGGAGCAGTACTTC.

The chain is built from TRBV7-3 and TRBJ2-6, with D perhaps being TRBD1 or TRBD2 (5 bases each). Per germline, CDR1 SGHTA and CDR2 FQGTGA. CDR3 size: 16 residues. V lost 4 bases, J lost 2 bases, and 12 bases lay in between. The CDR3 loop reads CASSSKLGAGANVLTF. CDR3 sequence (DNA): TGTGCCAGCAGCTCGAAGTTGGGGGCTGGGGCCAACGTCCTGACTTTC.

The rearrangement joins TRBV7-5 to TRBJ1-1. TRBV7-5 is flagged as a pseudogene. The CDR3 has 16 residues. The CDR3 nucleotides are TGTGTCAGAAGCTCCCCTCGGGGGATCAAAGGCACTGAAGCTTTCTTT. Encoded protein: CVRSSPRGIKGTEAFF.

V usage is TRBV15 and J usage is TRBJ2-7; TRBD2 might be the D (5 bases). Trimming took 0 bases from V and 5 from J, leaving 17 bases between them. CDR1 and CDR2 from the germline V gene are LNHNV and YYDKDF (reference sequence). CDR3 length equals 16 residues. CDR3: CATSREGRGMPNEQYF. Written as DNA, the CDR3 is TGTGCCACCAGCAGAGAAGGAAGAGGGATGCCCAACGAGCAGTACTTC.

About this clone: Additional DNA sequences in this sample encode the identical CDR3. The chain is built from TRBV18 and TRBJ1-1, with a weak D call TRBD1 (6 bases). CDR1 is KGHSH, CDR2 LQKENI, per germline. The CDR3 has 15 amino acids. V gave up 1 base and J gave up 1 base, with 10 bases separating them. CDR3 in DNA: TGTGCCAGCTCACCACGGGGGGCACAGAACACTGAAGCTTTCTTT. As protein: CASSPRGAQNTEAFF.

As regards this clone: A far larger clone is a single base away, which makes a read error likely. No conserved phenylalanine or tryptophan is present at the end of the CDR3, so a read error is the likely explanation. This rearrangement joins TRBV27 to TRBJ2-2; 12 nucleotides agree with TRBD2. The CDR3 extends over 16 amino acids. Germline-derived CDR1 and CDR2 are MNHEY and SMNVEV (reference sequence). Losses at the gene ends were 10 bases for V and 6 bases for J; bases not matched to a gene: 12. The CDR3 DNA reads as TGTGCCACCCTCGGACCGGCTAGCGGGGGGGCCGGGGAGCTGTTTCTT. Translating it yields CATLGPASGGAGELFL.

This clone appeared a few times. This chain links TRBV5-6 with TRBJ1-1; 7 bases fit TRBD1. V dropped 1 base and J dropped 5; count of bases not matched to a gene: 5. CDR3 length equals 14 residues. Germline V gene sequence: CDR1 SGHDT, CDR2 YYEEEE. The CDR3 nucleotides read TGTGCCAGCAGCTTGATCGACAGGGATACTGAAGCTTTCTTT. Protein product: CASSLIDRDTEAFF.

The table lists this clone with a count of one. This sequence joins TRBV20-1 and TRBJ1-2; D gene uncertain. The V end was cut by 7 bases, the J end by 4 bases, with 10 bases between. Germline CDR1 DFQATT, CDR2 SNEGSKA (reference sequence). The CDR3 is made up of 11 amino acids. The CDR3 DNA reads TGCAGTGTCCCGACGATCTATGGCTACACCTTC. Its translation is CSVPTIYGYTF.

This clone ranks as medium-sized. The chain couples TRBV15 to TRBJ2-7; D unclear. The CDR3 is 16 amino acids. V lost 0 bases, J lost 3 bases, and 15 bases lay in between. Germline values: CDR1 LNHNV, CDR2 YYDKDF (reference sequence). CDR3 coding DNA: TGTGCCACCAGCAGAGATCTGGCAGGAACCTTCTACGAGCAGTACTTC. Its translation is CATSRDLAGTFYEQYF.

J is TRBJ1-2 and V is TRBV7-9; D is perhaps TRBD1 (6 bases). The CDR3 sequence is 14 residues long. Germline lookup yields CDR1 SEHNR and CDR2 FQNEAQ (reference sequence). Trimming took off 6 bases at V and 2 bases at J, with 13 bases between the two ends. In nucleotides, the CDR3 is TGTGCCAGCAGTCTCGGACAGACGAACTATGGCTACACCTTC. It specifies CASSLGQTNYGYTF. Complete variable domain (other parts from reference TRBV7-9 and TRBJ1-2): DTGVSQNPRHKITKRGQNVTFRCDPISEHNRLYWYRQTLGQGPEFLTYFQNEAQLEKSRLLSDRFSAERPKGSFSTLEIQRTEQGDSAMYLCASSLGQTNYGYTFGSGTRLTVV.

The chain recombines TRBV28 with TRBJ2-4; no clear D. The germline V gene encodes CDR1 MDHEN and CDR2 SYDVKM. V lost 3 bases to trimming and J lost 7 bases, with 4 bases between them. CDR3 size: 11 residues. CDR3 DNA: TGTGCCAGCAGTTTCCTCAACATTCAGTACTTC. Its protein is CASSFLNIQYF.

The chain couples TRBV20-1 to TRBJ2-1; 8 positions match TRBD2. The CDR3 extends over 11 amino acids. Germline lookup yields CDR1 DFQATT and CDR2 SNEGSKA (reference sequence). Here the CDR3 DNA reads TGCAGCTACGCGGGGGGCGATGAGCAGTTCTTC. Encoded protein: CSYAGGDEQFF.